Listed below are T cell receptor beta chains from one sample, sequenced in a study of OX40 agonist ivuxolimab in advanced cancers. Libraries were prepared by immunoSEQ multiplex PCR; TCRdb keeps only in-frame clonotypes and omits some of them. This sample has 75,000 to 90,000 clones, with approximately 87% found just once. The specimen was CD4+ or CD8+ T cells sorted from blood, collected in a trial of the OX40 agonist ivuxolimab. All receptors come from an adult with an advanced solid tumor such as melanoma, head and neck, liver or kidney cancer. CDR3s include the opening cysteine and the closing phenylalanine or tryptophan. The D gene is left open where the match is weak. Only part of the rows carry a size: once, few, many, or a class if the clone is expanded.

V gene	CDR3 length	D gene	J gene	clone size	CDR3 protein	CDR3 DNA
TRBV5-8	14	-	TRBJ1-5	-	CASSSGDGNQPQHF	TGTGCCAGCAGCTCCGGGGACGGAAATCAGCCCCAGCATTTT
TRBV18	16	-	TRBJ1-4	-	CASSPSAGVTNEKLFF	TGTGCCAGCTCACCAAGCGCGGGGGTGACTAATGAAAAACTGTTTTTT
TRBV7-2	13	TRBD1	TRBJ1-2	-	CASRPTGGNGYTF	TGTGCCAGCAGGCCGACAGGGGGGAATGGCTACACCTTC
TRBV6-5	15	-	TRBJ1-1	-	CASSYSTLGDTEAFF	TGTGCCAGCAGTTACTCGACTCTCGGGGACACTGAAGCTTTCTTT
TRBV6-1	14	TRBD1	TRBJ2-7	-	CASSGGQGRYEQYF	TGTGCCAGCAGTGGGGGACAGGGGAGGTACGAGCAGTACTTC
TRBV7-6	12	-	TRBJ2-7	-	CASSSSSYEQYF	TGTGCCAGCAGCTCCTCCTCCTACGAGCAGTACTTC
TRBV2	13	TRBD1	TRBJ1-2	medium-sized	CASSVRQGYGYTF	TGTGCCAGCAGTGTGAGACAGGGCTATGGCTACACCTTC
TRBV10-3	13	-	TRBJ1-5	-	CAISADSDQPQHF	TGTGCCATCAGTGCGGACAGCGATCAGCCCCAGCATTTT
TRBV6-5	14	TRBD2	TRBJ2-1	-	CASSPASGRAKQFF	TGTGCCAGCAGTCCGGCTAGCGGGAGGGCTAAGCAGTTCTTC
TRBV29-1	13	-	TRBJ2-5	-	CSLRRGDQETQYF	TGCAGCCTCCGGAGAGGGGACCAAGAGACCCAGTACTTC
TRBV4-3	14	-	TRBJ2-5	-	CASSLKVGGETQYF	TGCGCCAGCAGCCTCAAGGTTGGGGGGGAGACCCAGTACTTC
TRBV12-2	16	-	TRBJ1-5	-	CASRLAMGPRNQPQHF	TGTGCAAGTCGCTTAGCCATGGGACCGCGGAATCAGCCCCAGCATTTT